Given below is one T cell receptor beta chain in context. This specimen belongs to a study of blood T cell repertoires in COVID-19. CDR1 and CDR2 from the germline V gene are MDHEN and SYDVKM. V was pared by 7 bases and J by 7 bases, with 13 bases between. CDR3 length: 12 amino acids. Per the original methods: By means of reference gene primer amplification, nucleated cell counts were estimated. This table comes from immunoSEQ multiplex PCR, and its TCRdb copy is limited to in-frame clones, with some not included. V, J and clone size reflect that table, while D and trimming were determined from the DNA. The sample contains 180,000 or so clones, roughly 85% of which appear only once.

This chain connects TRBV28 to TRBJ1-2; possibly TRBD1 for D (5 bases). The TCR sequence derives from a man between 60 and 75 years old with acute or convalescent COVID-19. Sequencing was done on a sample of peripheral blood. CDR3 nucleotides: TGTGCCAGCAATGATCCAGGGCTTGGCTACACCTTC. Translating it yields CASNDPGLGYTF.